Listed below are T cell receptor beta chains from one sample, sequenced in a study of T-cell reconstitution after alpha-beta-depleted transplantation in children. TCRdb re-analysed the PCR reads in MiXCR, keeping a single row per CDR3 protein. The sample has around 960,000 distinct CDR3 sequences; under 30% are singletons. This material consisted of PBMCs, mostly from graft donor cells, taken 360 days after TCRalphabeta/CD19-depleted stem cell transplant. These TCRs come from a boy under two years old who had a stem cell transplant for SCID, so the T cells may come from the graft donor. Both conserved end residues are part of each CDR3. The order of the fields is D gene, clone size, V gene, J gene, CDR3 DNA, CDR3 protein. A D gene is named only where the DNA matches it firmly. Where a row states a size, it is once, few, many or the class of an expanded clone; other rows omit it.

>NA|NA|TRBV10-3|TRBJ1-2
TGTGCCATCAGTCCGGCCTCCTCATATGGCTACACCTTC
CAISPASSYGYTF
>NA|NA|TRBV10-3|TRBJ2-7
TGTGCCATCAGTGATCAGCGCCACACTCTGACCTACGAGCAGTACTTC
CAISDQRHTLTYEQYF
>NA|NA|TRBV4-1|TRBJ1-1
TGCGCCAGCAGCCAAGATTTAGGGGATCACGGCCTACTAAAATACACTGAAGCTTTCTTT
CASSQDLGDHGLLKYTEAFF
>TRBD1|many|TRBV6-1|TRBJ1-2
TGTGCCAGCAGACCCTCCAGGGGGCGCGGGAATGGCTACACCTTC
CASRPSRGRGNGYTF
>TRBD1|few|TRBV4-1|TRBJ1-1
TGCGCCAGCAGCCATCTGGGCCGGAACAGGGGCACTGAAGCTTTCTTT
CASSHLGRNRGTEAFF
>NA|few|TRBV5-1|TRBJ1-1
TGCGCCAGCAATCATGGGGACATGAACACTGAAGCTTTCTTT
CASNHGDMNTEAFF
>TRBD2|many|TRBV12-3/TRBV12-4|TRBJ2-1
TGTGCCAGCAGTTTTCCGGGACTAGCGGGGATCTATGAGCAGTTCTTC
CASSFPGLAGIYEQFF
>TRBD2|many|TRBV12-3/TRBV12-4|TRBJ2-3
TGTGCCAGCAATACCGGGGGGGTTAGCACAGATACGCAGTATTTT
CASNTGGVSTDTQYF
>NA|NA|TRBV20-1|TRBJ2-2
TGCAGTGCTACAGATCCTCGGGGGACCGGGGAGCTGTTTTTT
CSATDPRGTGELFF
>NA|NA|TRBV12-3/TRBV12-4|TRBJ2-1
TGTGCCAGCAGGTTTTTGGTGGGCAATGAGCAGTTCTTC
CASRFLVGNEQFF
>TRBD2|NA|TRBV19|TRBJ2-1
TGTGCCAGTAGTGCTCCAACGACTAGCGGGGCCTACAATGAGCAGTTCTTC
CASSAPTTSGAYNEQFF
>NA|few|TRBV11-2|TRBJ1-2
TGTGCCAGCAGTTATGGCTTGAGGGGCCTCAACTATGGCTACACCTTC
CASSYGLRGLNYGYTF
>TRBD2|NA|TRBV7-2|TRBJ2-3
TGTGCCAGCAGCTTAGCTCCCCTAGCGGGGACCACAGATACGCAGTATTTT
CASSLAPLAGTTDTQYF
>NA|NA|TRBV7-2|TRBJ1-1
TGTGCCAGCAGCTCAGTTCGGGCCGGCGTAGGGGAAGCTTTCTTT
CASSSVRAGVGEAFF
>TRBD1|few|TRBV12-3/TRBV12-4|TRBJ2-3
TGTGCCAGCAGTCCAAGACAGGGGAGGATGGCAGATACGCAGTATTTT
CASSPRQGRMADTQYF
>NA|few|TRBV2|TRBJ2-2
TGTGCCAGCAGTGTAATGGGGGGCACCGGGGAGCTGTTTTTT
CASSVMGGTGELFF
>NA|NA|TRBV20-1|TRBJ2-3
TGCAGTGCTAGAGATCACGGGGGTAGGACAGATACGCAGTATTTT
CSARDHGGRTDTQYF
>TRBD2|few|TRBV7-3|TRBJ2-1
TGTGCCAGCAGCTCCCGGACTAGCGGGGGGTTTAATGAGCAGTTCTTC
CASSSRTSGGFNEQFF
>NA|NA|TRBV18|TRBJ2-1
TGTGCCAGCTCACCGGTAATGAAGGATGAGCAGTTCTTC
CASSPVMKDEQFF
>NA|NA|TRBV4-1|TRBJ1-5
TGCGCCAGCAGCCAAGTCCTAGGGAGAGGTCAGCCCCAGCATTTT
CASSQVLGRGQPQHF
>TRBD2|NA|TRBV6-2/TRBV6-3|TRBJ2-1
TGTGCCAGCAATGGACTAGCGGGGGGGAGATACAATGAGCAGTTCTTC
CASNGLAGGRYNEQFF
>NA|NA|TRBV12-3/TRBV12-4|TRBJ2-5
TGTGCCAGCAGTTTACGCGACTGGGGAGAGACCCAGTACTTC
CASSLRDWGETQYF
>NA|many|TRBV7-2|TRBJ2-7
TGTGCCAGCAGCTCCTACTACGAGCAGTACTTC
CASSSYYEQYF
>NA|few|TRBV5-6|TRBJ2-5
TGTGCCAGCAGCGCGGGACACCCACAAGAGACCCAGTACTTC
CASSAGHPQETQYF
>TRBD2|few|TRBV3-1|TRBJ2-3
TGTGCCAGCAGCCTGACTAGCGGGGTGTCAAATACGCAGTATTTT
CASSLTSGVSNTQYF
>NA|few|TRBV6-2/TRBV6-3|TRBJ1-5
TGTGCCAGCAGTTACACTATCAGGGCAGACCAGCCCCAGCATTTT
CASSYTIRADQPQHF
>NA|many|TRBV5-4|TRBJ2-2
TGTGCCAGCAGCTTGAAGGTCGGCACCGGGGAGCTGTTTTTT
CASSLKVGTGELFF
>NA|NA|TRBV21-1|TRBJ2-6
TGTGCCAGCAGCAAAGACGAGACTACTGGGGCCAACGTCCTGACTTTC
CASSKDETTGANVLTF
>NA|NA|TRBV7-8|TRBJ2-5
TGTGCCAGCAGCGCGAATTACAGGGTGGAGACCCAGTACTTC
CASSANYRVETQYF
>NA|NA|TRBV5-5|TRBJ2-3
TGTGCCAGCAGCCTCAGGGGGGGGAACCCCACAGATACGCAGTATTTT
CASSLRGGNPTDTQYF
>NA|NA|TRBV13|TRBJ2-3
TGTGCCAGCAGCGGCAGCGTTTTTAGAGTGCAGGGGACCACAGATACGCAGTATTTT
CASSGSVFRVQGTTDTQYF
>NA|few|TRBV4-1|TRBJ2-3
TGCGCCAGCAGCCAAGATGACATGGGATACGATCTCCGTCCCCTGGCATTT
CASSQDDMGYDLRPLAF
>NA|few|TRBV30|TRBJ1-1
TGTGCCTCATCAGCTTGGGGAGTGAACACTGAAGCTTTCTTT
CASSAWGVNTEAFF
>TRBD1|NA|TRBV29-1|TRBJ2-2
TGCAGCGTCATACAGGGGGCAGGTACCGGGGAGCTGTTTTTT
CSVIQGAGTGELFF
>TRBD2|many|TRBV5-1|TRBJ2-1
TGTGCCAGCAGCCTCACTAGCGGGGGGGCCAATGAGCAGTTCTTC
CASSLTSGGANEQFF
>TRBD1|NA|TRBV29-1|TRBJ1-2
TGCAGCGCCCGCCCTGGGGATGGGGACAGAAGAGCCTACACCTTC
CSARPGDGDRRAYTF
>TRBD2|NA|TRBV7-9|TRBJ2-2
TGTGCCAGCAGCTCTACGGGACTAGCGGGGACCACCGGGGAGCTGTTTTTT
CASSSTGLAGTTGELFF
>TRBD1|NA|TRBV2|TRBJ2-3
TGTGCCAGCATAGGGGGCCTTGTGGATACGCAGTATTTT
CASIGGLVDTQYF
>NA|few|TRBV29-1|TRBJ1-2
TGCAGCGTTGAAGCTTTGGGTGGCTACACCTTC
CSVEALGGYTF
>NA|NA|TRBV2|TRBJ2-7
TGTGCCAGCAGTGGCGATGGGGCACGGGAGCAGTACTTC
CASSGDGAREQYF
>NA|NA|TRBV4-1|TRBJ2-1
TGCGCCAGCAGCGACTCAGCTCGAGAGCAGTTCTTC
CASSDSAREQFF
>NA|few|TRBV18|TRBJ2-7
TGTGCCAGCTCACGGGTACAGGCTACCTACGAGCAGTACTTC
CASSRVQATYEQYF
>TRBD2|few|TRBV2|TRBJ2-1
TGTGCCAGCAATTCCGGGGGGGCCAATGAGCAGTTCTTC
CASNSGGANEQFF
>TRBD1|few|TRBV5-1|TRBJ2-5
TGCGCCAGCAGCCGGGGACAGGGGGTGTTCCAAGAGACCCAGTACTTC
CASSRGQGVFQETQYF
>TRBD2|NA|TRBV24-1|TRBJ2-3
TGTGCCACCAGTGACCGTAGCGGGGGCTATCGAGATACGCAGTATTTT
CATSDRSGGYRDTQYF
>NA|few|TRBV25-1|TRBJ2-6
TGTGCCAGCATGTCAGCAGGGGCTGGGGCCAACGTCCTGACTTTC
CASMSAGAGANVLTF
>NA|NA|TRBV5-1|TRBJ2-1
TGCGCCAGCAGCTTGAACGTAGGGTACGTCCAGTTCTTC
CASSLNVGYVQFF
>TRBD2|NA|TRBV20-1|TRBJ2-2
TGCTGTGCTAGGCCCCGGGCGGGGGGGTCCGGGGAGCTGTTTTTT
CCARPRAGGSGELFF
>TRBD2|few|TRBV20-1|TRBJ2-5
TGCAGTGCTAAGGTGGCGGGGGGCACGAGGGAGACCCAGTACTTC
CSAKVAGGTRETQYF
>NA|NA|TRBV7-9|TRBJ1-3
TGTGCCAGCAGCGTAAACGCCCGAAGCTCTGGAAACACCATATATTTT
CASSVNARSSGNTIYF
>TRBD2|once|TRBV12-3/TRBV12-4|TRBJ2-3
TGTGCCATCAGAGGAGGGCGTCCTAGCGGGGGGGCAGATACGCAGTATTTT
CAIRGGRPSGGADTQYF